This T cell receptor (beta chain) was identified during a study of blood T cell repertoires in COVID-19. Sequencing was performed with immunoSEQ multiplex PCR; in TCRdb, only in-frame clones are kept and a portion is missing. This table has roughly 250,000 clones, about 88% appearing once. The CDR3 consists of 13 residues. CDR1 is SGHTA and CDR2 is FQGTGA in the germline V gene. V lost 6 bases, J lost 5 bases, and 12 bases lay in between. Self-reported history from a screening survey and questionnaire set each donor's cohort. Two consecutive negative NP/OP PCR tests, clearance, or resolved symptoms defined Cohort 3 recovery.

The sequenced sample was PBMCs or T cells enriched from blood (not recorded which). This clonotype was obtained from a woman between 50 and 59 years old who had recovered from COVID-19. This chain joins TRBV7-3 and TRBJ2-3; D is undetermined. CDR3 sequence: CASSVESRDTQYF. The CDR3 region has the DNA TGTGCCAGCAGTGTCGAGAGTCGAGATACGCAGTATTTT.